Shown below are 31 T cell receptor beta chains from a single sample sequenced in a study of T cell responses to AZD1222 COVID-19 vaccine. Using immunoSEQ multiplex PCR, the repertoire was profiled, and TCRdb retains in-frame clones only, with some absent. The table shows about 120,000 clones, with approximately 85% occurring only once. The sample in question was peripheral blood, obtained on day 0 of MenACWY control vaccination. The origin of the receptors is an adult in good health.

This chain uses TRBV28 with TRBJ2-2, with 9 bases matching TRBD1. The junction had 5 bases not matched to a gene; V was cut back by 2 bases and J by 7 bases. CDR1 MDHEN and CDR2 SYDVKM come from the germline V gene. CDR3 length: 15 amino acids. CDR3 in DNA: TGTGCCAGCAGTTTAACAGGGGGCGGGCTCGGGGAGCTGTTTTTT. It is translated as CASSLTGGGLGELFF.

The J gene is TRBJ2-7, the V gene TRBV5-4; D is undetermined. Trimming shortened V by 0 bases and J by 0 bases, and 7 bases separated the two germline ends. From germline, CDR1 is SGHNT and CDR2 YYREEE (reference sequence). This CDR3 comprises 14 residues. The CDR3 is CASSLVGSSYEQYF. The DNA of the CDR3 is TGTGCCAGCAGCTTGGTCGGCAGCTCCTACGAGCAGTACTTC.

The chain recombines TRBV18 with TRBJ1-5; 10 bases line up with TRBD1. Germline V lookup: CDR1 KGHSH, CDR2 LQKENI. The CDR3 is made up of 15 amino acids. V lost 3 bases, J lost 1 base, and 0 bases stayed unmatched. The CDR3 DNA sequence: TGTGCCAGCTCACCGGGACAGGGGAGCAATCAGCCCCAGCATTTT. Protein sequence: CASSPGQGSNQPQHF.

The J gene is TRBJ2-5, the V gene TRBV7-9; 9 bases agree with TRBD2. The CDR3 sequence is 17 residues long. Germline lookup yields CDR1 SEHNR and CDR2 FQNEAQ (reference sequence). Losses at the gene ends were 2 bases for V and 4 bases for J; bases not matched to a gene: 11. CDR3 amino acids: CASSLTKRGVAAETQYF. The DNA for the CDR3 is TGTGCCAGCAGCTTAACCAAGCGGGGGGTGGCGGCAGAGACCCAGTACTTC.

This clone was detected only once. The chain has TRBV27 and TRBJ2-5; 7 positions match TRBD1. V shed 2 bases and J 7 bases; nucleotides not matched to a gene: 7. The CDR3 sequence is 14 residues long. The germline V gene encodes CDR1 MNHEY and CDR2 SMNVEV (reference sequence). The CDR3 DNA reads as TGTGCCAGCAGTTTACCCGACAGGGAAAGGACCCAGTACTTC. Translated, it gives CASSLPDRERTQYF.

The genes are TRBV2 and TRBJ1-5, with D tentatively TRBD1 (6 bases). V lost 6 bases and J 6 bases, leaving 15 bases between the germline ends. The germline V gene encodes CDR1 SNHLY and CDR2 FYNNEI. The CDR3 contains 14 residues. CDR3 in DNA: TGTGCCAGCAGGTGGCAGGGGATGGGTCAGCCCCAGCATTTT. Protein sequence: CASRWQGMGQPQHF.

The rearrangement uses TRBV19 and TRBJ2-6; D remains ambiguous. In germline, CDR1 is LNHDA, CDR2 SQIVND (reference sequence). Trimming stripped 5 bases from V and 1 base from J, with 9 bases between. CDR3 length: 15 amino acids. CDR3 sequence (DNA): TGTGCCAGTAGTCCGCAACGGTCTGGGGCCAACGTCCTGACTTTC. Its protein is CASSPQRSGANVLTF.

The J gene is TRBJ1-2, the V gene TRBV28; D may be TRBD1 (5 bases). V shed 6 bases and J shed 0 bases, with 11 bases lying between them. The CDR3 is 14 amino acids. Germline V gives CDR1 MDHEN, CDR2 SYDVKM. The CDR3 loop reads CASRDTQTNYGYTF. The CDR3 DNA reads TGTGCCAGCAGGGACACCCAGACTAACTATGGCTACACCTTC.

This clone was counted a single time. The chain combines TRBV6-6 with TRBJ1-5; perhaps TRBD1 as D (6 bases). CDR1 is MNHNY, CDR2 SVGAGI, per germline (reference sequence). CDR3 length: 13 amino acids. The V end was cut by 7 bases, the J end by 4 bases, with 11 bases between. The CDR3 is CASTTQGNQPQHF. The CDR3 DNA follows: TGTGCCAGCACCACACAGGGAAATCAGCCCCAGCATTTT.

This clone was detected only a few times. The rearrangement joins TRBV19 to TRBJ2-3; D is perhaps TRBD1 (8 bases). The CDR3 is made up of 17 amino acids. Germline lookup yields CDR1 LNHDA and CDR2 SQIVND (reference sequence). Trimming took off 3 bases at V and 4 bases at J, with 20 bases between the two ends. The CDR3 spells CASSMGTGGVSADTQYF. CDR3 coding DNA: TGTGCCAGTAGTATGGGAACAGGGGGGGTCAGTGCAGATACGCAGTATTTT. Variable domain in full (rest from reference TRBV19 and TRBJ2-3): DGGITQSPKYLFRKEGQNVTLSCEQNLNHDAMYWYRQDPGQGLRLIYYSQIVNDFQKGDIAEGYSVSREKKESFPLTVTSAQKNPTAFYLCASSMGTGGVSADTQYFGPGTRLTVL.

The rearrangement links TRBV19 to TRBJ2-7, with D perhaps matching TRBD1 (5 bases). Germline V gene data show CDR1 as LNHDA and CDR2 as SQIVND (reference sequence). CDR3 length: 12 residues. Deletions cut 6 bases from V and 3 bases from J, with 9 bases between. CDR3 amino acids: CASSKDSYEQYF. The CDR3 coding sequence is TGTGCCAGTAGCAAAGACAGCTACGAGCAGTACTTC.

The V and J genes are TRBV5-1 and TRBJ2-5; tentatively, D is TRBD1 (5 bases). The CDR3 length is 14 residues. CDR1 and CDR2 from the germline V gene are SGHRS and YFSETQ. The V end was cut by 2 bases, the J end by 3 bases, with 11 bases between. The CDR3 DNA reads TGCGCCAGCAGCTTAGAGACAGTGGAAGAGACCCAGTACTTC. Translation gives CASSLETVEETQYF.

The chain is built from TRBV7-2 and TRBJ2-5, with 7 bases aligning to TRBD2. The CDR3 loop spans 13 amino acids. CDR1 and CDR2 (germline): SGHTA, FQGNSA. V lost 8 bases and J lost 0; bases outside the gene matches: 3. The CDR3: CASVGGNQETQYF. DNA of the CDR3: TGTGCCAGCGTCGGGGGGAACCAAGAGACCCAGTACTTC.

V gene TRBV9 combines with J gene TRBJ1-4; unclear D gene. This CDR3 has 12 amino acids. Germline-derived CDR1 and CDR2 are SGDLS and YYNGEE. Trimming shortened V by 4 bases and J by 11 bases, and 12 bases separated the two germline ends. For the CDR3, the DNA is TGTGCCAGCAGCAGGGATGGCGAGAAACTGTTTTTT. Translating it yields CASSRDGEKLFF. The variable domain in full, with the rest retrieved from reference TRBV9 and TRBJ1-4, is DSGVTQTPKHLITATGQRVTLRCSPRSGDLSVYWYQQSLDQGLQFLIQYYNGEERAKGNILERFSAQQFPDLHSELNLSSLELGDSALYFCASSRDGEKLFFGSGTQLSVL.

CDR3 residues: CASTAGRGRVDTEAFF. In DNA form, the CDR3 reads TGTGCCAGCACCGCAGGGAGGGGGCGCGTGGACACTGAAGCTTTCTTT. The chain has TRBV4-2 and TRBJ1-1; 7 bases are shared with TRBD1. CDR1 and CDR2 (germline): LGHNA, YNFKEQ. This CDR3 has 16 residues. The trim removed 7 bases at V and 3 bases at J, leaving 14 bases unmatched.

This clone showed up just once. The chain joins TRBV5-4 to TRBJ2-3; D is possibly TRBD1 (6 bases). Looked up from germline, CDR1 is SGHNT and CDR2 is YYREEE (reference sequence). V lost 2 bases, J lost 3 bases, and 16 bases lay in between. This CDR3 has 16 amino acids. CDR3 sequence: CASSLPPTGMTDTQYF. CDR3 in DNA: TGTGCCAGCAGCTTACCGCCCACAGGGATGACAGATACGCAGTATTTT.

The V gene is TRBV6-6, the J gene TRBJ2-2, with TRBD1 matching 7 bases. The germline V gene has CDR1 MNHNY and CDR2 SVGAGI (reference sequence). V trimming: 6 bases; J trimming: 3 bases; junction bases outside the gene matches: 7. This CDR3 is 15 amino acids long. The CDR3 DNA sequence: TGTGCCAGCAGGACCCGACAGGGCGACACCGGGGAGCTGTTTTTT. It codes for CASRTRQGDTGELFF.

V usage is TRBV4-3 and J usage is TRBJ1-2; 8 nucleotides align to TRBD1. Germline V CDR1 and CDR2: LGHNA, YSLEER. There are 16 residues in the CDR3. V lost 0 bases, J lost 5 bases, and 8 bases stayed unmatched. This CDR3 reads CASSQDRTGTSYGYTF. The CDR3 DNA is TGCGCCAGCAGCCAAGATAGGACAGGGACCTCATATGGCTACACCTTC.

The rearrangement joins TRBV11-3 to TRBJ2-7; the D call may be TRBD1 or TRBD2 (5 bases each). Trimming shortened V by 5 bases and J by 4 bases, and 12 bases separated the two germline ends. The CDR3 spans 13 residues. Germline CDR1 and CDR2: SGHNT and YENEEA. DNA of the CDR3: TGTGCCAGCAGCCCCCGGGGCTCTTACGAGCAGTACTTC. It yields the protein CASSPRGSYEQYF.

The chain links TRBV19 to TRBJ1-3, with a possible D match to TRBD1 (6 bases). Trimming took off 7 bases at V and 2 bases at J, with 36 bases between the two ends. CDR1 and CDR2 (germline): LNHDA, SQIVND (reference sequence). The CDR3 length is 22 residues. The CDR3 is CASTRNPARGAGRSVPGNTIYF. The CDR3, as DNA: TGTGCCAGTACCCGGAATCCTGCTAGGGGGGCCGGAAGGTCCGTCCCTGGAAACACCATATATTTT.

The V gene is TRBV7-2, the J gene TRBJ1-2; a possible D gene is TRBD1 (6 bases). This CDR3 contains 13 residues. Trimming stripped 6 bases from V and 5 bases from J, with 13 bases between. Germline CDR1 reads SGHTA; CDR2 reads FQGNSA. CDR3 sequence: CASRPRTEYGYTF. CDR3 nucleotide sequence: TGTGCCAGCAGGCCACGGACAGAGTATGGCTACACCTTC. Using reference TRBV7-2 and TRBJ1-2 for the parts outside the CDR3, the full variable domain is GAGVSQSPSNKVTEKGKDVELRCDPISGHTALYWYRQSLGQGLEFLIYFQGNSAPDKSGLPSDRFSAERTGGSVSTLTIQRTQQEDSAVYLCASRPRTEYGYTFGSGTRLTVV.

The chain couples TRBV7-9 to TRBJ2-1, with 10 positions matching TRBD2. V trimming: 2 bases; J trimming: 9 bases; junction bases outside the gene matches: 7. There are 15 residues in the CDR3. Germline values: CDR1 SEHNR, CDR2 FQNEAQ (reference sequence). The CDR3 reads CASSLRLAGGLEQFF. The CDR3 bases are TGTGCCAGCAGCTTAAGGTTAGCGGGGGGTCTTGAGCAGTTCTTC.

V usage is TRBV19 and J usage is TRBJ1-1, with D perhaps TRBD1 (6 bases). With 5 bases removed from V and 0 bases from J, the gap between germline ends came to 10 bases. The germline CDR1 and CDR2 sequences are LNHDA and SQIVND (reference sequence). The CDR3 is 14 residues long. This CDR3 reads CASSGRTVNTEAFF. The CDR3 DNA follows: TGTGCCAGTAGTGGGCGGACAGTGAACACTGAAGCTTTCTTT.

The chain uses TRBV7-3 and TRBJ1-1; no clear D. CDR3 length: 14 amino acids. The V end was cut by 5 bases, the J end by 2 bases, with 12 bases between. Germline CDR1 is SGHTA and CDR2 is FQGTGA. The CDR3 nucleotides read TGTGCCAGCAGCCCGGGGAGCTCCAACACTGAAGCTTTCTTT. Amino acids: CASSPGSSNTEAFF.

This clone was recorded only once. The genes are TRBV12-3 or TRBV12-4 and TRBJ1-4; D unclear. V gave up 6 bases and J gave up 11 bases, with 13 bases separating them. The CDR3 is made up of 12 amino acids. The CDR3: CASSPAAGKLFF. In DNA form, the CDR3 reads TGTGCCAGCAGCCCCGCAGCTGGGAAACTGTTTTTT.

A remark on this clone: The same CDR3 also results from other DNA sequences found in this sample. This chain uses TRBV5-4 with TRBJ1-1, with D maybe TRBD1 (5 bases). The CDR3 has 14 amino acids. The germline V gene has CDR1 SGHNT and CDR2 YYREEE (reference sequence). The V end was cut by 0 bases, the J end by 5 bases, with 11 bases between. CDR3 loop: CASSLDGGGTEAFF. CDR3 in DNA: TGTGCCAGCAGCTTGGACGGGGGGGGTACTGAAGCTTTCTTT.

The chain carries TRBV6-4 and TRBJ2-1; 13 bases map to TRBD2. Germline loops: CDR1 MRHNA, CDR2 SNTAGT. The V gene end was trimmed by 5 bases and the J gene end by 1 base; junction bases not matched to a gene: 11. The CDR3 has 19 residues. The CDR3 sequence: CASSQLAGGRGRSYNEQFF. DNA of the CDR3: TGTGCCAGCAGTCAACTAGCGGGGGGGCGAGGGAGGTCCTACAATGAGCAGTTCTTC.

The V and J genes are TRBV7-9 and TRBJ1-2; D is undetermined. The CDR3 totals 14 residues. Germline CDR1 is SEHNR and CDR2 is FQNEAQ (reference sequence). V lost 0 bases and J 7 bases, leaving 12 bases between the germline ends. In DNA, the CDR3 is TGTGCCAGCAGCTTAGCAGGAGGGAAGGGTGGCTACACCTTC. Its protein product is CASSLAGGKGGYTF.

The chain is built from TRBV11-3 and TRBJ2-7; no firm D call. This CDR3 region has 13 residues. The germline CDR1 and CDR2 sequences are SGHNT and YENEEA. Trimming left V 5 bases short and J 2 bases short, with 10 bases between. Written as DNA, the CDR3 is TGTGCCAGCAGCCTTGGTAGGGCCTACGAGCAGTACTTC. As protein: CASSLGRAYEQYF.

The chain combines TRBV5-5 with TRBJ2-3; possible D gene TRBD1, 7 bases. Germline CDR1 SGHKS, CDR2 YYEKEE (reference sequence). This CDR3 comprises 16 residues. V was clipped by 1 base and J by 5 bases, with 17 bases between them. This CDR3 is CASSLTQGGRIDTQYF. The CDR3, as DNA: TGTGCCAGCAGCTTGACGCAGGGGGGCCGTATAGATACGCAGTATTTT.

J is TRBJ1-1 and V is TRBV4-3; 12 bases are shared with TRBD1. The CDR3 consists of 18 residues. CDR1 LGHNA and CDR2 YSLEER come from the germline V gene. V was clipped by 2 bases and J by 3 bases; unmatched bases: 10. The CDR3 nucleotides read TGCGCCAGCAGCCAATCTGGGACAGGGGGCTCAAGGGACACTGAAGCTTTCTTT. This encodes CASSQSGTGGSRDTEAFF.